These 20 T cell receptor beta chains were all obtained from the same sample, sequenced in a study of pediatric ulcerative colitis. This table comes from immunoSEQ multiplex PCR, and its TCRdb copy is limited to in-frame clones, with some not included. This sample carries about 17,000 clones, just under 75% of them seen once, and the ten largest clones take around 3.5%. One to two pinch biopsies were taken from the rectum during colonoscopy. Sequenced: gut tissue. All receptors come from a girl under 18 with moderate ulcerative colitis.

The J gene is TRBJ2-5, the V gene TRBV5-1; maybe TRBD2 (5 bases). The CDR3 spans 14 residues. Germline V gene lookup returns CDR1 SGHRS and CDR2 YFSETQ. V was pared by 3 bases and J by 4 bases, with 13 bases between. The CDR3 sequence: CASSSPSGSETQYF. Here the CDR3 DNA reads TGCGCCAGCAGCTCCCCCAGCGGATCAGAGACCCAGTACTTC. Together with reference TRBV5-1 and TRBJ2-5, the CDR3 gives the full variable domain: KAGVTQTPRYLIKTRGQQVTLSCSPISGHRSVSWYQQTPGQGLQFLFEYFSETQRNKGNFPGRFSGRQFSNSRSEMNVSTLELGDSALYLCASSSPSGSETQYFGPGTRLLVL.

Comment on this clone: One end of the junction fails to match germline, which may point to a read error. The chain has TRBV7-6 and TRBJ2-1; TRBD2 matches at 11 bases. The CDR3 is 15 residues long. Germline V gene data show CDR1 as SGHVS and CDR2 as FNYEAQ. The CDR3, as DNA: TGTGCCAGCAGTTTAGCGGGAGGGCCATGGAATGAGCAGTTCTTC. Amino acid sequence: CASSLAGGPWNEQFF.

This clone came up a few times. V and J are TRBV5-1 and TRBJ1-5; TRBD1 aligns across 12 bases. Per the germline V gene, CDR1 is SGHRS and CDR2 is YFSETQ. V shed 0 bases and J 6 bases; nucleotides not matched to a gene: 4. The CDR3 sequence is 16 residues long. The CDR3 DNA sequence: TGCGCCAGCAGCTTGGTGGGACAGGGGGCCGGTCAGCCCCAGCATTTT. Its protein product is CASSLVGQGAGQPQHF.

The genes are TRBV5-5 and TRBJ2-1; 7 bases are a match to TRBD1. Germline CDR1 reads SGHKS; CDR2 reads YYEKEE (reference sequence). Germline trimming cut 4 bases from V and 9 bases from J; bases unmatched to any gene: 13. CDR3 length: 15 residues. This chain's CDR3 is CASSVGTASIGEQFF. The DNA of the CDR3 is TGTGCCAGCAGCGTCGGGACAGCCTCGATTGGTGAGCAGTTCTTC.

In DNA form, the CDR3 reads TGTGCCAGCAGCTTAGTCAGGGGAAATGAGCAGTTCTTC. It specifies CASSLVRGNEQFF. The rearrangement links TRBV11-3 to TRBJ2-1, with D possibly TRBD1 on 6 matching bases. The germline V gene encodes CDR1 SGHNT and CDR2 YENEEA. CDR3 size: 13 residues. Trimming stripped 1 base from V and 7 bases from J, with 8 bases between.

This rearrangement joins TRBV9 to TRBJ1-3, with 8 bases that match TRBD1. V shed 1 base and J 2 bases; nucleotides not matched to a gene: 11. Germline V gene data show CDR1 as SGDLS and CDR2 as YYNGEE. This CDR3 spans 18 amino acids. CDR3 in amino acids: CASSVSPGQGATGNTIYF. The CDR3, as DNA: TGTGCCAGCAGCGTATCCCCTGGGCAGGGGGCGACTGGAAACACCATATATTTT.

The chain uses TRBV30 and TRBJ2-3; 8 bases line up with TRBD2. The V segment lost 7 bases and the J segment 5 bases; nucleotides outside the gene matches: 8. Germline CDR1 is GTSNPN and CDR2 is SVGIG (reference sequence). This CDR3 is built from 13 residues. This CDR3 reads CASSPGGGDTQYF. CDR3 coding DNA: TGTGCCTCCTCCCCGGGGGGGGGAGATACGCAGTATTTT.

CDR3 sequence (DNA): TGTGCCAGCAGCCAAGATTTAGGGTCTAGCGGCTACACCTTC. Protein: CASSQDLGSSGYTF. The V call is TRBV4-2, the J call TRBJ1-2; D call uncertain. Per the germline V gene, CDR1 is LGHNA and CDR2 is YNFKEQ. V was trimmed by 0 bases and J by 8 bases, leaving 13 bases between them. There are 14 residues in the CDR3.

This clone ranks as medium-sized (0.01 to 0.1%). The chain couples TRBV11-2 to TRBJ1-2; D unresolved. This CDR3 region has 14 residues. The V and J ends lost 3 bases and 4 bases respectively, with 12 bases between them. The germline gives CDR1 SGHAT, CDR2 FQNNGV. The CDR3, as DNA: TGTGCCAGCAGCTTGCCCCCTGCGGCCTATGGCTACACCTTC. This gives the protein CASSLPPAAYGYTF. Combining the CDR3 with reference TRBV11-2 and TRBJ1-2 gives the whole variable domain EAGVAQSPRYKIIEKRQSVAFWCNPISGHATLYWYQQILGQGPKLLIQFQNNGVVDDSQLPKDRFSAERLKGVDSTLKIQPAKLEDSAVYLCASSLPPAAYGYTFGSGTRLTVV.

This clone was detected a few times. The chain is built from TRBV7-9 and TRBJ1-5; 7 bases match TRBD1. The germline V gene encodes CDR1 SEHNR and CDR2 FQNEAQ (reference sequence). CDR3 length: 16 amino acids. With 5 bases clipped from V and 2 bases from J, the junction kept 9 bases outside the gene matches. The CDR3 region is CASSAGQPRGNQPQHF. CDR3 sequence (DNA): TGTGCCAGCAGCGCGGGACAGCCTCGGGGCAATCAGCCCCAGCATTTT.

This clone has just a few counts. The chain couples TRBV9 to TRBJ2-1, with 9 bases lining up with TRBD1. The length of the CDR3 is 15 residues. V was pared by 4 bases and J by 4 bases, with 6 bases of the junction left unmatched. Germline V gene data show CDR1 as SGDLS and CDR2 as YYNGEE. The CDR3 sequence: CASSPTGTGYNEQFF. The CDR3 coding sequence is TGTGCCAGCAGCCCCACCGGGACAGGGTACAATGAGCAGTTCTTC. Supplemented by reference TRBV9 and TRBJ2-1, the full variable domain reads DSGVTQTPKHLITATGQRVTLRCSPRSGDLSVYWYQQSLDQGLQFLIQYYNGEERAKGNILERFSAQQFPDLHSELNLSSLELGDSALYFCASSPTGTGYNEQFFGPGTRLTVL.

This chain connects TRBV6-5 to TRBJ2-1, with unresolved D. This CDR3 has 11 residues. Germline V gives CDR1 MNHEY, CDR2 SVGAGI. V dropped 8 bases and J dropped 6 bases, with 8 bases sitting between them. The CDR3 DNA is TGTGCCAGCCACAACGGCAATGAGCAGTTCTTC. Translated: CASHNGNEQFF.

The J gene is TRBJ2-5, the V gene TRBV7-3, with D unclear. Between the trimmed V and J ends, which lost 3 bases and 4 bases, there was a span of 6 bases. This CDR3 is 12 amino acids long. Germline lookup yields CDR1 SGHTA and CDR2 FQGTGA. Written as DNA, the CDR3 is TGTGCCAGCAGCTTTTATGGAGAGACCCAGTACTTC. It is translated as CASSFYGETQYF.

The J gene is TRBJ1-1, the V gene TRBV6-5, with 7 bases identical to TRBD1. Germline CDR1 MNHEY, CDR2 SVGAGI. The junction had 7 bases not matched to a gene; V was cut back by 5 bases and J by 1 base. The CDR3 covers 15 residues. This CDR3 is CASSRSGQENTEAFF. CDR3 nucleotide sequence: TGTGCCAGCAGTAGATCTGGACAGGAGAACACTGAAGCTTTCTTT.

This clone was observed a few times. This chain connects TRBV7-3 to TRBJ1-1; 7 bases agree with TRBD1. V shed 5 bases and J 0 bases; nucleotides not matched to a gene: 9. There are 16 residues in the CDR3. In germline, CDR1 is SGHTA, CDR2 FQGTGA. The CDR3 nucleotides are TGTGCCAGCAGCCCTCAGACAGGGAGGGTGAACACTGAAGCTTTCTTT. Protein product: CASSPQTGRVNTEAFF.

The chain carries TRBV27 and TRBJ1-6; 11 nucleotides align to TRBD1. Germline V gene sequence: CDR1 MNHEY, CDR2 SMNVEV (reference sequence). The length of the CDR3 is 17 residues. After removal of 3 bases from V and 9 bases from J, the junction contained 10 bases not matched to a gene. CDR3 DNA sequence: TGTGCCAGCAGTTTCAGTTTCGGGGACAGGGGGTTTTCACCCCTCCACTTT. Translated, it gives CASSFSFGDRGFSPLHF.

The CDR3 bases are TGTGCCAGCTCACCACCTAGCGGGGGCAGCACAGATACGCAGTATTTT. This translates into CASSPPSGGSTDTQYF. The rearrangement joins TRBV18 to TRBJ2-3; 9 bases are shared with TRBD2. The V gene's germline CDR1 is KGHSH and CDR2 LQKENI. V trimming: 0 bases; J trimming: 0 bases; junction bases outside the gene matches: 1. This CDR3 comprises 16 residues.

The chain recombines TRBV2 with TRBJ1-6, with TRBD1 as a possible D gene (5 bases). Trimming took off 7 bases at V and 13 bases at J, with 17 bases between the two ends. Germline V gene lookup returns CDR1 SNHLY and CDR2 FYNNEI. The CDR3 is 13 residues long. CDR3 DNA: TGTGCCAGCACCCCAGGTGGGGGGTCTCCCCTCCACTTT. Translated, it gives CASTPGGGSPLHF.

This clone was observed a few times. The chain uses TRBV15 and TRBJ2-6; D not resolved. CDR3 length equals 14 residues. CDR1 and CDR2 from the germline V gene are LNHNV and YYDKDF (reference sequence). V lost 3 bases and J 1 base, leaving 4 bases between the germline ends. The DNA for the CDR3 is TGTGCCACCAGCAGGGAGTCTGGGGCCAACGTCCTGACTTTC. This sequence encodes CATSRESGANVLTF.

The table lists this clone with a count of one. The rearrangement uses TRBV7-9 and TRBJ2-1, with D possibly matching TRBD1 (5 bases). The CDR3 totals 13 residues. Trimming removed 5 bases from V and 15 bases from J, with 20 bases in between. Germline-derived CDR1 and CDR2 are SEHNR and FQNEAQ (reference sequence). CDR3 protein: CASSGSSREGRFF. For the CDR3, the DNA is TGTGCCAGCAGCGGCTCTTCCAGGGAAGGGCGGTTCTTC. The full variable domain, its missing parts supplied by reference TRBV7-9 and TRBJ2-1, is DTGVSQNPRHKITKRGQNVTFRCDPISEHNRLYWYRQTLGQGPEFLTYFQNEAQLEKSRLLSDRFSAERPKGSFSTLEIQRTEQGDSAMYLCASSGSSREGRFFGPGTRLTVL.